This T cell receptor (beta chain) was observed in a study of blood T cell repertoires in COVID-19. Method: immunoSEQ multiplex PCR; TCRdb's copy keeps in-frame clones and lacks some. The sample lists tens of thousands of clones, 75% to 85% occurring once. Source material: peripheral blood. The source of this sequence is a human donor in a cohort sampled during active COVID-19.

The CDR3: CASSQEKTGFGEQYF. CDR3 nucleotide sequence: TGTGCCAGCAGCCAAGAGAAGACAGGGTTCGGCGAGCAGTACTTC. The genes are TRBV4-2 and TRBJ2-7; 7 bases map to TRBD1. The CDR3 contains 15 residues. In germline, CDR1 is LGHNA, CDR2 YNFKEQ. J gave up 6 bases and V 0 bases, and 8 bases lay outside the gene matches.